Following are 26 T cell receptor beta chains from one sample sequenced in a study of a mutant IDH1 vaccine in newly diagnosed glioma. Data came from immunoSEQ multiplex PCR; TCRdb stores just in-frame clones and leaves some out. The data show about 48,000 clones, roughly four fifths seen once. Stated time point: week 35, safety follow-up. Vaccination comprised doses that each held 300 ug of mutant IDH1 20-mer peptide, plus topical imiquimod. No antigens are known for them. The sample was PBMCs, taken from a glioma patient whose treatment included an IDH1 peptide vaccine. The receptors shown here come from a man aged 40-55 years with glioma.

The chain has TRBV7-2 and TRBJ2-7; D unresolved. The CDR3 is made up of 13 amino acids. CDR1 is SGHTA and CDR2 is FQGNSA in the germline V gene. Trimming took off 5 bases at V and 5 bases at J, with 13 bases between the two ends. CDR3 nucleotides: TGTGCCAGCAGCCTCGACACCGGCCACGAGCAGTACTTC. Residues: CASSLDTGHEQYF.

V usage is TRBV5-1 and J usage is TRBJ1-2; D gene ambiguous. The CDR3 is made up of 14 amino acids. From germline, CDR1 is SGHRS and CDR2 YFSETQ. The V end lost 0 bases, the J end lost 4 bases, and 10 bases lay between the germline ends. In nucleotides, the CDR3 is TGCGCCAGCAGCTTGGATTCCTGGAGCTATGGCTACACCTTC. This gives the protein CASSLDSWSYGYTF.

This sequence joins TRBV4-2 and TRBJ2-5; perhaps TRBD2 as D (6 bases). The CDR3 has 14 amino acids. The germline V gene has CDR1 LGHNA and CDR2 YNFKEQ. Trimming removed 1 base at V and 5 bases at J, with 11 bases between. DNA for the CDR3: TGTGCCAGCAGCCAAGGGGACTCCAGCGAGACCCAGTACTTC. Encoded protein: CASSQGDSSETQYF.

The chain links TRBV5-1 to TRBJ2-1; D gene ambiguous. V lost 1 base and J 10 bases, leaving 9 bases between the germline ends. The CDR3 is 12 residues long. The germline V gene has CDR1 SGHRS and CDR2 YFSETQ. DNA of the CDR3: TGCGCCAGCAGCTTGCCGGATAGGGAGCAGTTCTTC. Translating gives CASSLPDREQFF.

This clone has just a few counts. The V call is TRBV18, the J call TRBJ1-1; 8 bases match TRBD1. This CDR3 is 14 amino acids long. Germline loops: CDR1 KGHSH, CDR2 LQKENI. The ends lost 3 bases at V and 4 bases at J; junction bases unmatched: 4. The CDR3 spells CASSPAGGLTEAFF. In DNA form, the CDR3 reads TGTGCCAGCTCACCTGCAGGGGGCCTCACTGAAGCTTTCTTT.

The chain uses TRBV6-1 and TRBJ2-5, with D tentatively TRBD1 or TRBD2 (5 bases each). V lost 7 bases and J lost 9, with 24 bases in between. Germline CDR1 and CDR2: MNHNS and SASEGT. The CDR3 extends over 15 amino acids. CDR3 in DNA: TGTGCCAGCATCAGAGGGACCCCCCTTTTTGGTTCCCAGTACTTC. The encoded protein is CASIRGTPLFGSQYF.

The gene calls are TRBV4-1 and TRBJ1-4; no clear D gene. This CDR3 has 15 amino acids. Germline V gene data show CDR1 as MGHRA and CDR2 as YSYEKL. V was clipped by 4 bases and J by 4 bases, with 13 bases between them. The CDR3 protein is CASSPEGNFNEKLFF. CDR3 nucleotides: TGCGCCAGCAGCCCGGAAGGGAACTTTAATGAAAAACTGTTTTTT.

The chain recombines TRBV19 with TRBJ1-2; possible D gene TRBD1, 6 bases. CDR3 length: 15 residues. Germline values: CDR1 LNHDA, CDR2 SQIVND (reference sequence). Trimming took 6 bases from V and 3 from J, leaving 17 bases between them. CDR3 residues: CASRSDSSKDYGYTF. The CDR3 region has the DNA TGTGCCAGTAGATCGGACAGCTCCAAGGACTATGGCTACACCTTC.

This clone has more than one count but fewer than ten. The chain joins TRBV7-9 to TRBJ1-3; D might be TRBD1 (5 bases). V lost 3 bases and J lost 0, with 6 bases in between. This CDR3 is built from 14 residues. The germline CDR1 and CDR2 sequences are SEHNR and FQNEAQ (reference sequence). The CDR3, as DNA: TGTGCCAGCAGCTTTGGGGGCTCTGGAAACACCATATATTTT. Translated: CASSFGGSGNTIYF.

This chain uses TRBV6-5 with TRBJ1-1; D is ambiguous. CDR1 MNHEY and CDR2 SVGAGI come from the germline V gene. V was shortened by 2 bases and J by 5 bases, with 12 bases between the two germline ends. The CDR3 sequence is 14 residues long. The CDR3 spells CASSYRGEGTEAFF. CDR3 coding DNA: TGTGCCAGCAGTTACCGCGGGGAAGGGACTGAAGCTTTCTTT.

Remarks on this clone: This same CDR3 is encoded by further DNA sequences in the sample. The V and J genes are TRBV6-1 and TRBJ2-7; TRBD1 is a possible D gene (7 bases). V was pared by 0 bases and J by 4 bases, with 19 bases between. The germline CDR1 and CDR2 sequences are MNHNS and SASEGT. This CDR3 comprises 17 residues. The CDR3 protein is CASSEAQGGWVSYEQYV. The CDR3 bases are TGTGCCAGCAGTGAAGCGCAGGGGGGTTGGGTGTCGTACGAGCAGTACGTC.

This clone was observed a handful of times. CDR3 sequence reads: CASSQGAGEKLFF. The CDR3 DNA follows: TGTGCCTCCTCCCAGGGGGCCGGTGAAAAACTGTTTTTT. The chain recombines TRBV30 with TRBJ1-4; TRBD1 aligns across 8 bases. This CDR3 is 13 amino acids long. In germline, CDR1 is GTSNPN, CDR2 SVGIG (reference sequence). The junction had 8 bases not matched to a gene; V was cut back by 7 bases and J by 7 bases.

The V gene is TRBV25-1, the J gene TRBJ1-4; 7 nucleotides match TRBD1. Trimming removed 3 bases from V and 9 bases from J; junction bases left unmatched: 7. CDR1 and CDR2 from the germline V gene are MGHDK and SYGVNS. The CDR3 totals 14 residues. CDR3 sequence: CASSDLRDSQKLFF. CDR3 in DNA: TGTGCCAGCAGTGACCTAAGGGACAGCCAAAAACTGTTTTTT.

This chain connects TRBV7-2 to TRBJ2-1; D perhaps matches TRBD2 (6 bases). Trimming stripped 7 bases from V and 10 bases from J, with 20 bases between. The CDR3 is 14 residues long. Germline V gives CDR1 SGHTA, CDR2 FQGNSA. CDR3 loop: CASISTNSGEEQFF. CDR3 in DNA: TGTGCCAGCATCTCTACAAATAGCGGAGAAGAGCAGTTCTTC.

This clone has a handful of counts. The CDR3 is CASSLTVNYGYTF. Written as DNA, the CDR3 is TGTGCCAGCAGTTTGACAGTTAACTATGGCTACACCTTC. The chain combines TRBV27 with TRBJ1-2, with D tentatively TRBD1 (5 bases). V gave up 3 bases and J gave up 1 base, with 6 bases separating them. CDR1 and CDR2 from the germline V gene are MNHEY and SMNVEV (reference sequence). This CDR3 is built from 13 residues.

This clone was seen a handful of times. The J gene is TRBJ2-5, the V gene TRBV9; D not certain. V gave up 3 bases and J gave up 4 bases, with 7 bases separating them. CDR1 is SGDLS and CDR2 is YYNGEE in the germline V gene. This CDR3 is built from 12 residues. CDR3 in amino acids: CASSGSRETQYF. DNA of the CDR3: TGTGCCAGCAGCGGGAGCCGAGAGACCCAGTACTTC.

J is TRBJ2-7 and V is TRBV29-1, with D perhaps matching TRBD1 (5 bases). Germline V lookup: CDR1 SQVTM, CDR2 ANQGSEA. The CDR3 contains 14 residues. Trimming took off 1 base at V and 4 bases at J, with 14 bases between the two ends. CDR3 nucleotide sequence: TGCAGCGTTGAAGGGGGCGCAGGCGAGTACGAGCAGTACGTC. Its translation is CSVEGGAGEYEQYV.

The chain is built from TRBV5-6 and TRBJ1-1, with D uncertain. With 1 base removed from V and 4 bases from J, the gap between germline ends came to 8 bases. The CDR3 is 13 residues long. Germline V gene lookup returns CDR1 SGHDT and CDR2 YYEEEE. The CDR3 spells CASSLFGITEAFF. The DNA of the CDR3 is TGTGCCAGCAGCTTGTTCGGGATCACTGAAGCTTTCTTT.

The DNA for the CDR3 is TGTGCCAGCAGCTTCCAACAGAACACTGAAGCTTTCTTT. Protein sequence: CASSFQQNTEAFF. The chain links TRBV9 to TRBJ1-1; D remains unclear. The CDR3 extends over 13 amino acids. CDR1 is SGDLS and CDR2 is YYNGEE in the germline V gene. Trimming took 4 bases from V and 1 from J, leaving 8 bases between them. The variable domain in full, with the rest retrieved from reference TRBV9 and TRBJ1-1, is DSGVTQTPKHLITATGQRVTLRCSPRSGDLSVYWYQQSLDQGLQFLIQYYNGEERAKGNILERFSAQQFPDLHSELNLSSLELGDSALYFCASSFQQNTEAFFGQGTRLTVV.

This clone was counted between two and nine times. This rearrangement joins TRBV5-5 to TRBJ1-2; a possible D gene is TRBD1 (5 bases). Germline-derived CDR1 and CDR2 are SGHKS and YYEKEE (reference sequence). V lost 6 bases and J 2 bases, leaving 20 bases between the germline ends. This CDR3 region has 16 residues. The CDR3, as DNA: TGTGCCAGCACCCGTACCGGGACCCGGAACAACTATGGCTACACCTTC. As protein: CASTRTGTRNNYGYTF.

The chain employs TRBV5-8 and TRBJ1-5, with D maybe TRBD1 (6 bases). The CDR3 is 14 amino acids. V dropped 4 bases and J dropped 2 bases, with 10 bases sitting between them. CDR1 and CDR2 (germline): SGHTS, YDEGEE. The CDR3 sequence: CASSTRQGNQPQHF. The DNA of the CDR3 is TGTGCCAGCAGCACCCGACAGGGCAATCAGCCCCAGCATTTT.

This CDR3 reads CASWTANTGELFF. The CDR3 DNA reads TGTGCCAGTTGGACGGCGAACACCGGGGAGCTGTTTTTT. This sequence joins TRBV19 and TRBJ2-2; D is uncertain. Germline V gives CDR1 LNHDA, CDR2 SQIVND (reference sequence). V was cut by 8 bases and J by 0 bases, with 7 bases left in between. The CDR3 sequence is 13 residues long.

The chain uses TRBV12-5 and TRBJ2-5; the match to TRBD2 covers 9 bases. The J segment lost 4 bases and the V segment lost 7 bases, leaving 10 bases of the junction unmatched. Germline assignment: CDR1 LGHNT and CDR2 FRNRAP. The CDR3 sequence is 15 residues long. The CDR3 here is CASVLAGGVPETQYF. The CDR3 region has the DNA TGTGCTAGTGTTCTCGCGGGGGGGGTCCCAGAGACCCAGTACTTC. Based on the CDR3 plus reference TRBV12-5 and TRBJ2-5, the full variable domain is DARVTQTPRHKVTEMGQEVTMRCQPILGHNTVFWYRQTMMQGLELLAYFRNRAPLDDSGMPKDRFSAEMPDATLATLKIQPSEPRDSAVYFCASVLAGGVPETQYFGPGTRLLVL.

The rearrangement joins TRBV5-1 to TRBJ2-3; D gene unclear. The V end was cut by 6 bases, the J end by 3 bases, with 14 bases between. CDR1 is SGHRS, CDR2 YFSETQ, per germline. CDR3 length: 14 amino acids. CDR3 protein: CASKWSQGTDTQYF. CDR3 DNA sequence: TGCGCCAGCAAATGGTCGCAAGGGACAGATACGCAGTATTTT.

DNA of the CDR3: TGTGCCAGCAGTCCCGACAGGGGAGGTTGGGGGGAGCTGTTTTTT. Protein product: CASSPDRGGWGELFF. This chain joins TRBV27 and TRBJ2-2, with TRBD1 matching over 8 bases. Losses at the gene ends were 5 bases for V and 8 bases for J; bases not matched to a gene: 10. Germline lookup yields CDR1 MNHEY and CDR2 SMNVEV (reference sequence). There are 15 residues in the CDR3.

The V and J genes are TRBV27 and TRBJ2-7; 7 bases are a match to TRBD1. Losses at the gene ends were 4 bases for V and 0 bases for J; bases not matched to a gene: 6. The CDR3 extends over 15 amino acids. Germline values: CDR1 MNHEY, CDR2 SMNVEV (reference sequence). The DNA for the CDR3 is TGTGCCAGCAGTTCACCCCGGACAGGCTCCTACGAGCAGTACGTC. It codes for CASSSPRTGSYEQYV.